What follows describes a single T cell receptor (beta chain). Its antigen remains undetermined. No clone much larger than this one lies a single base away; base qualities are absent. Inclusive of the bounding cysteine and phenylalanine, the CDR3 is 15 residues long. The only DNA kept is the CDR3, 45 bases in frame from the first base. Via the germline V gene, CDR1 is MNHEY and CDR2 SVGAGI. For this chain, trimming is 7 bases at the V end and 1 base at the J end, and the number of junction bases without a gene match is 6. This specimen belongs to a study of cutaneous CD30+ T cell lymphoproliferative disorder and hepatitis E (dated by TCRdb to the late 2010s). Library prep was done by the immunoSEQ multiplex PCR assay. Here the immuneACCESS table is served through TCRdb, limited to in-frame sequences with V and J called. Missing clones are a known gap in these copies; in checked studies unresolved V genes cover under half, and the rest lacks a known reason. Across this sample there are several thousand clones, with about 76% seen only once. The ten biggest clones cover roughly 1% of the sample.

The TCR sequence derives from a human donor with a cutaneous T cell lymphoproliferative disorder associated with hepatitis E virus. The rearrangement combines TRBV6-5 with TRBJ2-3; TRBD2 fits 9 bases in the junction. Sequencing was carried out using blood. The DNA is TGTGCCAGCAAGGAGCGGGAGGCCCGCACAGATACGCAGTATTTT. Translation gives CASKEREARTDTQYF.